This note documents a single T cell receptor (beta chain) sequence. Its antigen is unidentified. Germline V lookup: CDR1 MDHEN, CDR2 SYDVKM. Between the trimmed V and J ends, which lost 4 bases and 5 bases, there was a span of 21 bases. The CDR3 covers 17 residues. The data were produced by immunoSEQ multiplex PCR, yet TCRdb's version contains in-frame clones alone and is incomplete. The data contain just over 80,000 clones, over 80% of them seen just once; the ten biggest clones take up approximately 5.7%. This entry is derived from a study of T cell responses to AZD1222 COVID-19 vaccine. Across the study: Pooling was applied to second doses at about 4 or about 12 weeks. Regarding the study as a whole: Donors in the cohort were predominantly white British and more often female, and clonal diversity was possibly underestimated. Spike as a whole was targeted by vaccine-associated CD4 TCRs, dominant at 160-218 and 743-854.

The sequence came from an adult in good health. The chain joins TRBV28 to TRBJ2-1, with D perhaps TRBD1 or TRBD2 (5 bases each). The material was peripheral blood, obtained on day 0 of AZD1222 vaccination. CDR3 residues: CASSSPLGGGVHNEQFF. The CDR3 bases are TGTGCCAGCAGTTCTCCCCTTGGGGGTGGGGTTCACAATGAGCAGTTCTTC. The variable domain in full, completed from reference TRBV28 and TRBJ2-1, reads DVKVTQSSRYLVKRTGEKVFLECVQDMDHENMFWYRQDPGLGLRLIYFSYDVKMKEKGDIPEGYSVSREKKERFSLILESASTNQTSMYLCASSSPLGGGVHNEQFFGPGTRLTVL.